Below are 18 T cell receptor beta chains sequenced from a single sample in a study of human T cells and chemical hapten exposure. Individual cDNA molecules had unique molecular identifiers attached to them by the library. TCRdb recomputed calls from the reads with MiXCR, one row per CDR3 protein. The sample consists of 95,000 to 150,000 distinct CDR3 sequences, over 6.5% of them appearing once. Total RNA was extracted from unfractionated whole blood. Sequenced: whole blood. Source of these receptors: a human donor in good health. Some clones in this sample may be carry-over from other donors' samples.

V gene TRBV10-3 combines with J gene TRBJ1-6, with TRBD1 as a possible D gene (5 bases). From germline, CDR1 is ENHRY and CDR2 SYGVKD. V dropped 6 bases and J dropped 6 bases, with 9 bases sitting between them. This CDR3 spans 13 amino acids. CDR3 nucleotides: TGTGCCATCAGGTGGGACCCTAATTCACCCCTCCACTTT. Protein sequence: CAIRWDPNSPLHF.

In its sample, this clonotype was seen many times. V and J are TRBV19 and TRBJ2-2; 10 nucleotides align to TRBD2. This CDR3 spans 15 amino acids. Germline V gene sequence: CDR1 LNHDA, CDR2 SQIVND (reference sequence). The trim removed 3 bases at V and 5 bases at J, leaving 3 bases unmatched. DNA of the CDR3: TGTGCCAGTAGTATCTTAGCGGGAGGAACCGGGGAGCTGTTTTTT. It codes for CASSILAGGTGELFF.

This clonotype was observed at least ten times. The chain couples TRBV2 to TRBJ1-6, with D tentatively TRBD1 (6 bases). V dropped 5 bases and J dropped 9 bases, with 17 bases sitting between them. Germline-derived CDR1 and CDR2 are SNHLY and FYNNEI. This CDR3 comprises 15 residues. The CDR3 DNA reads TGTGCCAGCAGTTCCCGAGGGGGGGGGACTTCACCCCTCCACTTT. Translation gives CASSSRGGGTSPLHF. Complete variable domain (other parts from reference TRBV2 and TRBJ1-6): EPEVTQTPSHQVTQMGQEVILRCVPISNHLYFYWYRQILGQKVEFLVSFYNNEISEKSEIFDDQFSVERPDGSNFTLKIRSTKLEDSAMYFCASSSRGGGTSPLHFGNGTRLTVT.

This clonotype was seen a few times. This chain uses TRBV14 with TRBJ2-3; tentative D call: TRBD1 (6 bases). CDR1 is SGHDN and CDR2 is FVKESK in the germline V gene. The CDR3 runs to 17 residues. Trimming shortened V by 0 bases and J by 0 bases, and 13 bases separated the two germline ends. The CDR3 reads CASSQDLGARSTDTQYF. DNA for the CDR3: TGTGCCAGCAGCCAAGATCTGGGGGCCCGGAGCACAGATACGCAGTATTTT.

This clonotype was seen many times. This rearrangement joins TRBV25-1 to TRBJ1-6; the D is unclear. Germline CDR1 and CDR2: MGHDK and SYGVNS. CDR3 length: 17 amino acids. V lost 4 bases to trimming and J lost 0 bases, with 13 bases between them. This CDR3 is CASSAVEAVSYNSPLHF. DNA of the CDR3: TGTGCCAGCAGTGCTGTGGAGGCGGTCTCCTATAATTCACCCCTCCACTTT. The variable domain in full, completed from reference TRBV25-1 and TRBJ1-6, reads EADIYQTPRYLVIGTGKKITLECSQTMGHDKMYWYQQDPGMELHLIHYSYGVNSTEKGDLSSESTVSRIRTEHFPLTLESARPSHTSQYLCASSAVEAVSYNSPLHFGNGTRLTVT.

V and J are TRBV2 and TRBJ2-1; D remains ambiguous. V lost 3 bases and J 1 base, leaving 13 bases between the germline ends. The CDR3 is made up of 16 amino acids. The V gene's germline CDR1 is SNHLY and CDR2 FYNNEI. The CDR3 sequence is CASSDRVRRSYNEQFF. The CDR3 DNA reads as TGTGCCAGCAGTGATAGGGTTCGTCGGTCCTACAATGAGCAGTTCTTC.

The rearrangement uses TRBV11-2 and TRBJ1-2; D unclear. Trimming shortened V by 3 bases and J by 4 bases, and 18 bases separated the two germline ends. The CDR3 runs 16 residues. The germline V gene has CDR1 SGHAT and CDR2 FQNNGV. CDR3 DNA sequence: TGTGCCAGCAGCTTGTTAGTTCTCACAGTTTTCTATGGCTACACCTTC. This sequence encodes CASSLLVLTVFYGYTF.

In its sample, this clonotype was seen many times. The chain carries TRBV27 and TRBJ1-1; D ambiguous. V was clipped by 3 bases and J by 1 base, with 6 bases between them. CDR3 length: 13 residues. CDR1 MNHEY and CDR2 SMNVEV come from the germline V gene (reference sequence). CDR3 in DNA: TGTGCCAGCAGTTTTGTAAAGAACACTGAAGCTTTCTTT. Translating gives CASSFVKNTEAFF.

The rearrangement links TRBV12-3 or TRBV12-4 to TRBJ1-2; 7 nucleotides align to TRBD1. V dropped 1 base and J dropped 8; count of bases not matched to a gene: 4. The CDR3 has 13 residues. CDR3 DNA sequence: TGTGCCAGCAGTTTAGAGACAGGGAGGGGCTACACCTTC. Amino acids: CASSLETGRGYTF.

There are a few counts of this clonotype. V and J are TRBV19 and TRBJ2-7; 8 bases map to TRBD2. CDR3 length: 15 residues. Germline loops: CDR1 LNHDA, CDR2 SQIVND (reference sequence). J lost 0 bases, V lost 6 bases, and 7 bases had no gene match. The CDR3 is CASRPGTRNSYEQYF. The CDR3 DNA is TGTGCCAGTAGGCCCGGGACTAGGAACTCCTACGAGCAGTACTTC.

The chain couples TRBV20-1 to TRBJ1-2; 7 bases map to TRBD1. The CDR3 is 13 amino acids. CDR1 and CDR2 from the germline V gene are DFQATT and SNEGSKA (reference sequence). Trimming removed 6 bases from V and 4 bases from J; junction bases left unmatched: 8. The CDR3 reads CSAQTGSAYGYTF. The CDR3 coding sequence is TGCAGTGCACAGACAGGGTCCGCCTATGGCTACACCTTC.

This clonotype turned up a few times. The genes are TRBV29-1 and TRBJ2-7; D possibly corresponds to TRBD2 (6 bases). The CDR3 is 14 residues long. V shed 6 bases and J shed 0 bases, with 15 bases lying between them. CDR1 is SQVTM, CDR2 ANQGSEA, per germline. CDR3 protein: CSVGTLRSSYEQYF. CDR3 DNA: TGCAGCGTGGGGACTTTACGGAGCTCCTACGAGCAGTACTTC.

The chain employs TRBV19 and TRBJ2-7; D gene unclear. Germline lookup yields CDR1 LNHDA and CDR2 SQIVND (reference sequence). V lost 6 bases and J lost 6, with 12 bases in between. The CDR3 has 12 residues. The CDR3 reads CASRATTFEQYF. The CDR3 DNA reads TGTGCCAGTAGAGCTACGACCTTCGAGCAGTACTTC.

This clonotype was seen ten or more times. In nucleotides, the CDR3 is TGTGCCAGCAGCGCCCTGGGGACCGCAAACACTGAAGCTTTCTTT. Amino acid sequence: CASSALGTANTEAFF. This chain connects TRBV9 to TRBJ1-1, with a tentative D call TRBD1 (5 bases). The CDR3 runs to 15 residues. V was shortened by 3 bases and J by 2 bases, with 14 bases between the two germline ends. Per the germline V gene, CDR1 is SGDLS and CDR2 is YYNGEE.

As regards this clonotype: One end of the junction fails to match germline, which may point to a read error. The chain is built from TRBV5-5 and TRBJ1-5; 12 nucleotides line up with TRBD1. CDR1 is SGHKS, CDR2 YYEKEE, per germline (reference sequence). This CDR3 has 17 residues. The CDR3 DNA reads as TGTGCCAGCAGGTTGGGGGACAGGGGGCTTGGCAATCAGCCCCAGCATTTT. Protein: CASRLGDRGLGNQPQHF.

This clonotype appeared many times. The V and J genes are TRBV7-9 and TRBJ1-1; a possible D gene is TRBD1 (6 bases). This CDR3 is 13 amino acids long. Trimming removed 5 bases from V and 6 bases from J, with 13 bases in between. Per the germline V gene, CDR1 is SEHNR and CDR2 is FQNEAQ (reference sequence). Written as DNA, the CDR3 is TGTGCCAGCAGCCTACAAGAGGGGGCTGAAGCTTTCTTT. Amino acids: CASSLQEGAEAFF.

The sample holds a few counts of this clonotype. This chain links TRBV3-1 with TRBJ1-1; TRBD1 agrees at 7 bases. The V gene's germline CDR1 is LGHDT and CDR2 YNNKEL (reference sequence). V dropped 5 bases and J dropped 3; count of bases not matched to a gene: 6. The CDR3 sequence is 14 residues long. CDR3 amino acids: CASSNRGSDTEAFF. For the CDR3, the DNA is TGTGCCAGCAGCAACAGGGGTTCCGACACTGAAGCTTTCTTT.

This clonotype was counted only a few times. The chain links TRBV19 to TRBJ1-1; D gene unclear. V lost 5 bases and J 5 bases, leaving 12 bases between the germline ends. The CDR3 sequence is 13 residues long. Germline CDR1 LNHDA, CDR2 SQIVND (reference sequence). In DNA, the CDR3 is TGTGCCAGTAGTGATACTCATGGTACTGAAGCTTTCTTT. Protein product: CASSDTHGTEAFF.